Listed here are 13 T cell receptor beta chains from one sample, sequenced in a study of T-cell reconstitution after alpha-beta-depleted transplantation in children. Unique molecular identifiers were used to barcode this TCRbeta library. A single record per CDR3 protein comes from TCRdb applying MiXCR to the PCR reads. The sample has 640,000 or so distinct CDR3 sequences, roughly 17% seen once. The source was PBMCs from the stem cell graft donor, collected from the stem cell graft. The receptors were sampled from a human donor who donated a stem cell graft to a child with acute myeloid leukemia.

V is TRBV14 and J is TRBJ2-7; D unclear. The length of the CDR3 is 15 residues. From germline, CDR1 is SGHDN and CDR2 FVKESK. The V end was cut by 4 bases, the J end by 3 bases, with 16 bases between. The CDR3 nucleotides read TGTGCCAGCAGCCTAGATTTGGTCAGGAACTACGAGCAGTACTTC. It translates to CASSLDLVRNYEQYF.

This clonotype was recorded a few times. CDR3 protein: CASSLVQGINYGYTF. CDR3 bases: TGCGCCAGCAGCTTGGTTCAGGGGATCAACTATGGCTACACCTTC. V and J are TRBV5-1 and TRBJ1-2; tentative D call: TRBD1 (6 bases). The CDR3 has 15 amino acids. Germline CDR1 is SGHRS and CDR2 is YFSETQ. V was pared by 0 bases and J by 2 bases, with 11 bases between. Filled out from reference TRBV5-1 and TRBJ1-2, the complete variable domain reads KAGVTQTPRYLIKTRGQQVTLSCSPISGHRSVSWYQQTPGQGLQFLFEYFSETQRNKGNFPGRFSGRQFSNSRSEMNVSTLELGDSALYLCASSLVQGINYGYTFGSGTRLTVV.

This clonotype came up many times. The CDR3 nucleotides read TGCAGCGGGTGGCAGAATGGCTACACCTTC. This encodes CSGWQNGYTF. The chain is built from TRBV29-1 and TRBJ1-2; D uncertain. The CDR3 runs 10 residues. Germline CDR1 is SQVTM and CDR2 is ANQGSEA. V was trimmed by 7 bases and J by 6 bases, leaving 9 bases between them. The variable domain in full, with the rest retrieved from reference TRBV29-1 and TRBJ1-2, is SAVISQKPSRDICQRGTSLTIQCQVDSQVTMMFWYRQQPGQSLTLIATANQGSEATYESGFVIDKFPISRPNLTFSTLTVSNMSPEDSSIYLCSGWQNGYTFGSGTRLTVV.

The CDR3 protein is CASSLGGQTLQETQYF. In DNA form, the CDR3 reads TGCGCCAGCAGTTTAGGAGGACAAACCCTCCAAGAGACCCAGTACTTC. The chain has TRBV5-1 and TRBJ2-5; tentatively, D is TRBD1 or TRBD2 (5 bases each). CDR3 size: 16 residues. With 5 bases removed from V and 1 base from J, the gap between germline ends came to 18 bases. Per the germline V gene, CDR1 is SGHRS and CDR2 is YFSETQ.

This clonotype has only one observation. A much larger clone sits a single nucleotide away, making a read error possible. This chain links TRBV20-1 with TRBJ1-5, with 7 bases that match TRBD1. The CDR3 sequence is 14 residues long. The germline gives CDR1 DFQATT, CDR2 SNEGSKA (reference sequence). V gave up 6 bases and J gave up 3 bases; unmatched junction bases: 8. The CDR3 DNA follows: TGCAGTGCCAGGGACAGACCTAACAATCAGCCCCAGCATTTT. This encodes CSARDRPNNQPQHF.

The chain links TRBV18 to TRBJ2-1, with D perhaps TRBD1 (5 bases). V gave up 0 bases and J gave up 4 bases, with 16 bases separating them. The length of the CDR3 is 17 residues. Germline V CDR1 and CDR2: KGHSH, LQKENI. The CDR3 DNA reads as TGTGCCAGCTCACCACCGTGGGGTGACAGAAGATACAATGAGCAGTTCTTC. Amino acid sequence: CASSPPWGDRRYNEQFF.

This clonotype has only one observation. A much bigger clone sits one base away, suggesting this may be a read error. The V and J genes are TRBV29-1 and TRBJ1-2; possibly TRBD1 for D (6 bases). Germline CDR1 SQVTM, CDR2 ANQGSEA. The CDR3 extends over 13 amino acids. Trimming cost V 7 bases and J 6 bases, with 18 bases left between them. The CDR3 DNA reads TGCAGCGCCCGAAGGACAGTGAGTAATGGCTACACCTTC. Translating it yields CSARRTVSNGYTF.

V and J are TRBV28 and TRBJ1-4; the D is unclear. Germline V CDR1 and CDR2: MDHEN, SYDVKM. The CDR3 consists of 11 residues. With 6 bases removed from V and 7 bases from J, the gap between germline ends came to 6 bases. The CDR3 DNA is TGTGCCAGCAGGCGGCTTGAAAAACTGTTTTTT. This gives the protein CASRRLEKLFF.

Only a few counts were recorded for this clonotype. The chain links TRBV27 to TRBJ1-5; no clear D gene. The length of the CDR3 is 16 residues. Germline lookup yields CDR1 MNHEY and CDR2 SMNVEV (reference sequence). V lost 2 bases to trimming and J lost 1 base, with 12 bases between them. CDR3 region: CASSLAGEVSNQPQHF. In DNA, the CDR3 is TGTGCCAGCAGTTTAGCTGGGGAGGTGAGCAATCAGCCCCAGCATTTT.

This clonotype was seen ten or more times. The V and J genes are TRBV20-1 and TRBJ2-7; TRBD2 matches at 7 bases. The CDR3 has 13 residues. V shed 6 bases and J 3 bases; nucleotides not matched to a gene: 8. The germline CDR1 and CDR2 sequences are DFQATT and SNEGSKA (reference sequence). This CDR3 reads CSAEGGEGYEQYF. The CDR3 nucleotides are TGCAGTGCCGAGGGAGGGGAAGGCTACGAGCAGTACTTC.

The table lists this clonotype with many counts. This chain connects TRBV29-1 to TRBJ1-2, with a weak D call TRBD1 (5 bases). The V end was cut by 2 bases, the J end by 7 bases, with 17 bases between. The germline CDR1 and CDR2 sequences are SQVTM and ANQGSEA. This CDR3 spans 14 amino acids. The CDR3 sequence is CSVESSGDHSGYTF. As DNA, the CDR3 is TGCAGCGTTGAATCTTCGGGGGACCATAGTGGCTACACCTTC. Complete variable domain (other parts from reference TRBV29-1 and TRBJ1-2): SAVISQKPSRDICQRGTSLTIQCQVDSQVTMMFWYRQQPGQSLTLIATANQGSEATYESGFVIDKFPISRPNLTFSTLTVSNMSPEDSSIYLCSVESSGDHSGYTFGSGTRLTVV.

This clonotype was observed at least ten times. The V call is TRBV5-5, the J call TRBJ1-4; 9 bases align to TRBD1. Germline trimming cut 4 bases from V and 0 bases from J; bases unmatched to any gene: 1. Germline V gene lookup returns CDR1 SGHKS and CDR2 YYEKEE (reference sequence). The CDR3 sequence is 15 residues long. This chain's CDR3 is CASSRTGATNEKLFF. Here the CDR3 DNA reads TGTGCCAGCAGCAGGACAGGGGCAACTAATGAAAAACTGTTTTTT.

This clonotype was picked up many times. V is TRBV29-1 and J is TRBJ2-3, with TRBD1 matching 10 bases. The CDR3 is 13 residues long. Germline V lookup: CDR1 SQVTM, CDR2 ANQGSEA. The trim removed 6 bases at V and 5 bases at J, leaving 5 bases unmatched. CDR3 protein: CSVGQGQRDTQYF. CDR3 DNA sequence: TGCAGCGTGGGACAGGGGCAGAGAGATACGCAGTATTTT.